Presented here are 29 T cell receptor beta chains from one specimen sequenced in a study of blood T cells in healthy people across ages. A second roughly 6 to 11 cycle PCR used barcoded and J-beta primers. A single record per CDR3 protein comes from TCRdb applying MiXCR to the 5' RACE reads. The sample yields hundreds of thousands of distinct CDR3 sequences, roughly half seen once. Sequences were obtained from blood. The receptors here all came from a woman older than 75 in good health.

This clonotype was counted a few times. The V call is TRBV4-2, the J call TRBJ2-5, with D perhaps matching TRBD1 or TRBD2 (5 bases each). CDR3 length: 15 amino acids. The ends were cut back, 0 bases at V and 1 base at J, with 9 bases in the middle. Germline loops: CDR1 LGHNA, CDR2 YNFKEQ. This CDR3 is CASSQDGTVQETQYF. CDR3 bases: TGTGCCAGCAGCCAAGATGGGACCGTCCAAGAGACCCAGTACTTC.

This chain links TRBV25-1 with TRBJ2-5; unclear D gene. The last part of the DNA fits TRBJ2-7 better; the J call may be wrong. This CDR3 comprises 14 residues. The germline gives CDR1 MGHDK, CDR2 SYGVNS. CDR3 residues: CASSAFIGVPEQYF. Written as DNA, the CDR3 is TGTGCCAGCAGTGCATTCATTGGGGTCCCCGAGCAGTACTTC.

This clonotype occurred a few times. CDR3 loop: CASSIAGATNTGELFF. The CDR3 coding sequence is TGTGCCAGCAGCATAGCGGGGGCAACGAACACCGGGGAGCTGTTTTTT. This chain connects TRBV7-3 to TRBJ2-2; 9 positions match TRBD2. Germline V gene lookup returns CDR1 SGHTA and CDR2 FQGTGA. The CDR3 has 16 residues. V was clipped by 5 bases and J by 0 bases; unmatched bases: 4.

This rearrangement joins TRBV10-3 to TRBJ2-3; TRBD1 aligns across 9 bases. The V gene's germline CDR1 is ENHRY and CDR2 SYGVKD. V shed 3 bases and J 3 bases; nucleotides not matched to a gene: 10. This CDR3 spans 17 amino acids. CDR3 DNA sequence: TGTGCCATCAGTGACGCTGACAGGGGGTTTTCGACAGATACGCAGTATTTT. It yields the protein CAISDADRGFSTDTQYF.

The chain links TRBV30 to TRBJ1-2, with 8 bases that match TRBD1. CDR1 and CDR2 from the germline V gene are GTSNPN and SVGIG (reference sequence). The CDR3 consists of 11 residues. The CDR3 here is CAQGVEYGYTF. In DNA form, the CDR3 reads TGTGCACAGGGGGTGGAGTATGGCTACACCTTC.

This clonotype has ten or more counts. This sequence joins TRBV3-1 and TRBJ2-7; D unclear. The V gene lost 4 bases and the J gene lost 2 bases, with 12 bases spanning the gap. The CDR3 contains 14 residues. CDR1 and CDR2 from the germline V gene are LGHDT and YNNKEL (reference sequence). CDR3 sequence (DNA): TGTGCCAGCAGCCCATCGGCGGTCGCCTACGAGCAGTACTTC. Amino acids: CASSPSAVAYEQYF.

As concerns this clonotype: This may be a read error, as it is one base from a much larger clone. CDR3 in amino acids: CASSILAGATYEQHF. The CDR3 DNA reads as TGTGCCAGCAGCATCCTAGCGGGAGCTACCTACGAGCAGCACTTC. This sequence joins TRBV7-9 and TRBJ2-4; 10 nucleotides align to TRBD2. The CDR3 covers 15 residues. Germline CDR1 is SEHNR and CDR2 is FQNEAQ (reference sequence).

This clonotype showed up many times. V is TRBV5-6 and J is TRBJ2-5; no clear D gene. Germline loops: CDR1 SGHDT, CDR2 YYEEEE. The CDR3 has 12 residues. Between the trimmed V and J ends, which lost 0 bases and 3 bases, there was a span of 3 bases. Here the CDR3 DNA reads TGTGCCAGCAGCTTGGTAAAAGAGACCCAGTACTTC. The encoded protein is CASSLVKETQYF.

This clonotype has more than one count but fewer than ten. One base away lies a much larger clone, so this may be a sequencing read error. V gene TRBV27 combines with J gene TRBJ2-1; maybe TRBD2 (6 bases). The CDR3 is made up of 13 amino acids. V gave up 3 bases and J gave up 13 bases, with 16 bases separating them. CDR1 MNHEY and CDR2 SMNVEV come from the germline V gene (reference sequence). The CDR3 nucleotides read TGTGCCAGCAGTTTGAGGAGGGAAGAGACCCAGTTCTTC. Translation gives CASSLRREETQFF.

Note on this clonotype: Its ends do not fully match the called genes, so a read error is possible. V gene TRBV30 combines with J gene TRBJ2-1; TRBD1 might be the D (6 bases). The CDR3 extends over 13 amino acids. The germline CDR1 and CDR2 sequences are GTSNPN and SVGIG (reference sequence). The CDR3 here is CAWSVQGRGELFF. In DNA form, the CDR3 reads TGTGCCTGGAGTGTACAGGGCCGGGGTGAGCTGTTCTTC.

V is TRBV6-5 and J is TRBJ1-2; the match to TRBD1 covers 10 bases. Losses at the gene ends were 4 bases for V and 7 bases for J; bases not matched to a gene: 3. Germline V lookup: CDR1 MNHEY, CDR2 SVGAGI. CDR3 length: 13 amino acids. CDR3 protein: CASSSGQGIGYTF. The CDR3 DNA reads as TGTGCCAGCAGTTCGGGACAGGGGATTGGCTACACCTTC.

This clonotype was seen once. The J gene is TRBJ2-2, the V gene TRBV12-3 or TRBV12-4; 8 nucleotides line up with TRBD1. This CDR3 spans 16 amino acids. After removal of 6 bases from V and 1 base from J, the junction contained 7 bases not matched to a gene. The CDR3: CASSIGTGWNTGELFF. The DNA for the CDR3 is TGTGCCAGCAGCATAGGGACAGGTTGGAACACCGGGGAGCTGTTTTTT.

Concerning this clonotype itself: A much larger clonotype is one base distant, so this may be a read error. The rearrangement uses TRBV29-1 and TRBJ2-7, with a tentative D call TRBD1 (5 bases). Germline CDR1 and CDR2: SQVTM and ANQGSEA. CDR3 size: 15 residues. CDR3 protein: CSVEAPGISSYGQYF. CDR3 bases: TGCAGCGTTGAAGCCCCAGGGATAAGCTCCTACGGGCAGTACTTC.

The chain employs TRBV5-1 and TRBJ2-5, with 7 bases aligning to TRBD1. The germline gives CDR1 SGHRS, CDR2 YFSETQ. After removal of 2 bases from V and 0 bases from J, the junction contained 4 bases not matched to a gene. The CDR3 sequence is 15 residues long. Written as DNA, the CDR3 is TGCGCCAGCAGCTTTACCGGGACAGACCAAGAGACCCAGTACTTC. This gives the protein CASSFTGTDQETQYF. The whole variable domain, remainder taken from reference TRBV5-1 and TRBJ2-5, is KAGVTQTPRYLIKTRGQQVTLSCSPISGHRSVSWYQQTPGQGLQFLFEYFSETQRNKGNFPGRFSGRQFSNSRSEMNVSTLELGDSALYLCASSFTGTDQETQYFGPGTRLLVL.

In regard to this clonotype: A read error may be the cause here, since a much bigger clone is one base away. This chain connects TRBV20-1 to TRBJ2-1, with D maybe TRBD1 (6 bases). The CDR3 extends over 14 amino acids. Germline CDR1 reads DFQATT; CDR2 reads SNEGSKA (reference sequence). Trimming pared 6 bases from V and 5 bases from J, leaving 17 bases between. The CDR3 DNA sequence: TGCAGTGCCCCACAGGGCCCAGCACACAATGAGCAGTTCTTC. It yields the protein CSAPQGPAHNEQFF.

There are a few counts of this clonotype. A clone one base away is much larger, so this may be a read error. The rearrangement links TRBV5-1 to TRBJ2-5, with 11 bases fitting TRBD2. The length of the CDR3 is 14 residues. After removal of 3 bases from V and 6 bases from J, the junction contained 4 bases not matched to a gene. Germline CDR1 reads SGHRS; CDR2 reads YFSETQ. CDR3 loop: CASSSTSGVKTQYF. CDR3 DNA sequence: TGCGCCAGCAGCTCGACTAGCGGGGTAAAGACCCAGTACTTC. The complete variable domain, with remaining parts taken from reference TRBV5-1 and TRBJ2-5, reads KAGVTQTPRYLIKTRGQQVTLSCSPISGHRSVSWYQQTPGQGLQFLFEYFSETQRNKGNFPGRFSGRQFSNSRSEMNVSTLELGDSALYLCASSSTSGVKTQYFGPGTRLLVL.

This chain links TRBV4-1 with TRBJ1-1; D might be TRBD1 (5 bases). The CDR3 has 14 residues. V was shortened by 1 base and J by 10 bases, with 16 bases between the two germline ends. Germline-derived CDR1 and CDR2 are MGHRA and YSYEKL. Here the CDR3 DNA reads TGCGCCAGCAGCCAAGTGGGGCGTAGGGAAGCAGCTTTCTTT. Translation gives CASSQVGRREAAFF.

On this clonotype itself: This sequence may be a read error, since a much larger clone differs from it by one base. V and J are TRBV6-6 and TRBJ2-1, with 7 bases matching TRBD2. The J call may be incorrect, as the DNA end agrees better with TRBJ2-7. The CDR3 totals 16 residues. Germline CDR1 and CDR2: MNHNY and SVGAGI (reference sequence). This CDR3 reads CASSYSRGGMYNEQYF. Here the CDR3 DNA reads TGTGCCAGCAGTTACTCGCGCGGGGGTATGTACAATGAGCAGTACTTC.

This clonotype was detected only once. This rearrangement joins TRBV2 to TRBJ2-2; D is possibly TRBD1 (5 bases). V was clipped by 6 bases and J by 2 bases, with 16 bases between them. The length of the CDR3 is 16 residues. Germline V lookup: CDR1 SNHLY, CDR2 FYNNEI. CDR3: CASSFGGRGNTGELFF. The CDR3 DNA follows: TGTGCCAGCAGCTTCGGTGGAAGGGGCAACACCGGGGAGCTGTTTTTT.

This chain connects TRBV29-1 to TRBJ2-1; maybe TRBD1 (5 bases). The CDR3 length is 14 residues. Germline V lookup: CDR1 SQVTM, CDR2 ANQGSEA. The V end lost 7 bases, the J end lost 0 bases, and 13 bases lay between the germline ends. In DNA, the CDR3 is TGCAGCGGGACACCTACCTCCTCCTACAATGAGCAGTTCTTC. Protein product: CSGTPTSSYNEQFF.

The rearrangement links TRBV4-1 to TRBJ2-1, with D unclear. Germline CDR1 reads MGHRA; CDR2 reads YSYEKL. Trimming took 5 bases from V and 13 from J, leaving 21 bases between them. CDR3 length equals 14 residues. This CDR3 reads CASSCPGLQETQFF. The CDR3 DNA sequence: TGCGCCAGCAGCTGCCCCGGGCTCCAAGAGACCCAGTTCTTC.

V gene TRBV12-3 or TRBV12-4 combines with J gene TRBJ2-3; TRBD2 is a possible D gene (6 bases). Deletions cut 6 bases from V and 6 bases from J, with 16 bases between. The CDR3 has 14 amino acids. The CDR3 reads CASSPAGGGDTQYF. The CDR3 DNA follows: TGTGCCAGCAGCCCGGCTGGGGGAGGTGATACGCAGTATTTT.

Here the CDR3 DNA reads TGCGCCAGCAGCTTGGGGTCGGCGGGGCGCACAGATACGCAGTATTTT. Translated: CASSLGSAGRTDTQYF. The chain has TRBV5-1 and TRBJ2-3; the D gene is possibly TRBD2 (6 bases). The V end was cut by 0 bases, the J end by 1 base, with 12 bases between. Germline values: CDR1 SGHRS, CDR2 YFSETQ. The CDR3 runs 16 residues.

The gene calls are TRBV18 and TRBJ1-1; weak D call: TRBD1 (6 bases). Germline CDR1 is KGHSH and CDR2 is LQKENI. V was shortened by 4 bases and J by 3 bases, with 9 bases between the two germline ends. The CDR3 runs to 13 residues. The CDR3 nucleotides read TGTGCCAGCTCACAAACAGGGTACACTGAAGCTTTCTTT. Amino acids: CASSQTGYTEAFF.

The rearrangement joins TRBV5-5 to TRBJ1-2; the D gene is possibly TRBD1 (5 bases). CDR1 is SGHKS, CDR2 YYEKEE, per germline (reference sequence). The length of the CDR3 is 14 residues. V was cut by 2 bases and J by 4 bases, with 12 bases left in between. The CDR3 DNA is TGTGCCAGCAGCTTTACCGGGACTAGCTATGGCTACACCTTC. Translated: CASSFTGTSYGYTF.

Ten or more counts support this clonotype. The chain carries TRBV20-1 and TRBJ2-3; 9 positions match TRBD2. Germline CDR1 is DFQATT and CDR2 is SNEGSKA (reference sequence). The trim removed 4 bases at V and 4 bases at J, leaving 12 bases unmatched. This CDR3 is 16 amino acids long. CDR3 amino acids: CSAKKPGLASPDTQYF. In DNA, the CDR3 is TGCAGTGCTAAAAAACCGGGACTAGCTTCCCCAGATACGCAGTATTTT.

The CDR3 coding sequence is TGCAGTGCTCTTGGACCGGACACAGATACGCAGTATTTT. Translation gives CSALGPDTDTQYF. V and J are TRBV20-1 and TRBJ2-3, with D unresolved. The CDR3 is 13 amino acids. The germline gives CDR1 DFQATT, CDR2 SNEGSKA (reference sequence). The V and J ends lost 5 bases and 2 bases respectively, with 11 bases between them.

The chain has TRBV20-1 and TRBJ2-1, with 8 positions matching TRBD2. The CDR3 runs to 12 residues. The V segment lost 4 bases and the J segment 12 bases; nucleotides outside the gene matches: 8. Germline CDR1 is DFQATT and CDR2 is SNEGSKA (reference sequence). Here the CDR3 reads CSATEGGLGQFF. DNA of the CDR3: TGCAGTGCTACGGAAGGGGGACTAGGGCAGTTCTTC.

J is TRBJ1-2 and V is TRBV6-5; D gene unclear. The V end lost 0 bases, the J end lost 5 bases, and 13 bases lay between the germline ends. CDR1 is MNHEY and CDR2 is SVGAGI in the germline V gene. The CDR3 is made up of 15 amino acids. CDR3 nucleotide sequence: TGTGCCAGCAGTTACTCTCTCGGTAGGGAGTATGGCTACACCTTC. This encodes CASSYSLGREYGYTF.